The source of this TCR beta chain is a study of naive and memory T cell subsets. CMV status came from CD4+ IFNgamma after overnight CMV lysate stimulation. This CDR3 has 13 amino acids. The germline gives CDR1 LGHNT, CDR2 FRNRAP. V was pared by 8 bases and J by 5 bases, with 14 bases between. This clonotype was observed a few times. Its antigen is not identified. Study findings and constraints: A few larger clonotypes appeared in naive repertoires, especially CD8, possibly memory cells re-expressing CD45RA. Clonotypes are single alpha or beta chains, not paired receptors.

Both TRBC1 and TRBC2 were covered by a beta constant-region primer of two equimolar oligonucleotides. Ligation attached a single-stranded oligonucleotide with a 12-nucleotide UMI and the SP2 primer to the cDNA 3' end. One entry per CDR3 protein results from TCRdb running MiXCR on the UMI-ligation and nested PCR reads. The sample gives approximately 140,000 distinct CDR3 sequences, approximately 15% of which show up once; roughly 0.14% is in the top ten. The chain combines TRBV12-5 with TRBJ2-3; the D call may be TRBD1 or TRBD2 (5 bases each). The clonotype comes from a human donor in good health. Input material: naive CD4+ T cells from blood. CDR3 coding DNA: TGTGCTAGTTCGGGGCGGCTTGGAGATACGCAGTATTTT. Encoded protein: CASSGRLGDTQYF.